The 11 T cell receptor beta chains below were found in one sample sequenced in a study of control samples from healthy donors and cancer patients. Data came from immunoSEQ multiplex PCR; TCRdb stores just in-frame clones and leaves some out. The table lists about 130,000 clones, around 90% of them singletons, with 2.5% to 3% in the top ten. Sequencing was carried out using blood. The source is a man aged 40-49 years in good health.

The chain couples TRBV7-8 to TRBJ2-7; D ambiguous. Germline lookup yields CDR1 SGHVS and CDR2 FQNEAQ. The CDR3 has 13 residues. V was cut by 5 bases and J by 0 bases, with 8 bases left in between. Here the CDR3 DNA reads TGTGCCAGCAGCCGCCAGAGCTCCTACGAGCAGTACTTC. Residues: CASSRQSSYEQYF.

The CDR3 DNA reads as TGTGCCAGCAGTTTGGGGCCGGGGAACACTGAAGCTTTCTTT. Protein: CASSLGPGNTEAFF. V usage is TRBV3-1 (or the pseudogene TRBV3-2) and J usage is TRBJ1-1; perhaps TRBD1 as D (5 bases). Germline lookup yields CDR1 LGHDT and CDR2 YNNKEL (reference sequence). The length of the CDR3 is 14 residues. V was pared by 6 bases and J by 1 base, with 12 bases between.

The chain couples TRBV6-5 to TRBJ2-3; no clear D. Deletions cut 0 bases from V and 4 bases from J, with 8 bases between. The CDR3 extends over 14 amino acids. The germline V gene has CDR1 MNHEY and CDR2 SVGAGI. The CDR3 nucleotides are TGTGCCAGCAGTTACTCGGCTAGACCAGATACGCAGTATTTT. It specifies CASSYSARPDTQYF.

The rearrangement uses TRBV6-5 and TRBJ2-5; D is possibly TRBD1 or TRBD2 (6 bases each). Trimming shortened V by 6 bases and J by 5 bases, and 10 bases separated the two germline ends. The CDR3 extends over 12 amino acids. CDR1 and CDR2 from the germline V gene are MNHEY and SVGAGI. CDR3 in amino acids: CASRGGGETQYF. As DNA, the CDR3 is TGTGCCAGCAGAGGAGGGGGGGAGACCCAGTACTTC.

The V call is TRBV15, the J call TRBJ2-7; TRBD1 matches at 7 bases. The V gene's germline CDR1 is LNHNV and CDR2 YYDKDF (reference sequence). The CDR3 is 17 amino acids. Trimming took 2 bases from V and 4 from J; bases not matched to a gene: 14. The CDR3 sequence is CATSRLGPGQISYEQYF. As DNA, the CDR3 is TGTGCCACCAGCAGACTGGGCCCGGGACAGATATCTTACGAGCAGTACTTC.

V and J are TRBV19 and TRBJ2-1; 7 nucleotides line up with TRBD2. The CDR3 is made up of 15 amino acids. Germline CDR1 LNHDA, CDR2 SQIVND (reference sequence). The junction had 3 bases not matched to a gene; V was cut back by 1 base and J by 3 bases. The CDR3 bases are TGTGCCAGTAGTATAGCTACTAGCGTCTACAATGAGCAGTTCTTC. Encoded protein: CASSIATSVYNEQFF.

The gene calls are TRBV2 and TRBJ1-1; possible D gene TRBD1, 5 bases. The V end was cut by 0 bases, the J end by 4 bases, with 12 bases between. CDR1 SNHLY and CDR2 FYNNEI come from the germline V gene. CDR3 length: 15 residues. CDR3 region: CASSEALSGGTEAFF. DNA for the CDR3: TGTGCCAGCAGTGAAGCGTTGTCGGGGGGCACTGAAGCTTTCTTT.

The CDR3 loop is CASSEVVGASGYTF. In DNA form, the CDR3 reads TGTGCCAGCAGTGAAGTGGTAGGGGCCAGTGGCTACACCTTC. The chain is built from TRBV2 and TRBJ1-2; D might be TRBD1 (5 bases). V was shortened by 1 base and J by 7 bases, with 13 bases between the two germline ends. The CDR3 totals 14 residues. The germline V gene encodes CDR1 SNHLY and CDR2 FYNNEI.

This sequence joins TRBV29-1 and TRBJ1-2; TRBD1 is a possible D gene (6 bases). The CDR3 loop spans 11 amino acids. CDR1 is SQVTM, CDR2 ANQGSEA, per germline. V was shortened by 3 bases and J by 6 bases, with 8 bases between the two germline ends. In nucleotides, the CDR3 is TGCAGCGTTGATCCAGGGGATGGCTACACCTTC. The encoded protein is CSVDPGDGYTF.

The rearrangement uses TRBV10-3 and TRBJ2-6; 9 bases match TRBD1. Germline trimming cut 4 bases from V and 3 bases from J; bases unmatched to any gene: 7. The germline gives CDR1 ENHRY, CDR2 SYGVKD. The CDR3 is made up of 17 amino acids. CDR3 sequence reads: CAISVGTGTGGANVLTF. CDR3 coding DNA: TGTGCCATCAGTGTGGGGACAGGGACGGGTGGGGCCAACGTCCTGACTTTC.

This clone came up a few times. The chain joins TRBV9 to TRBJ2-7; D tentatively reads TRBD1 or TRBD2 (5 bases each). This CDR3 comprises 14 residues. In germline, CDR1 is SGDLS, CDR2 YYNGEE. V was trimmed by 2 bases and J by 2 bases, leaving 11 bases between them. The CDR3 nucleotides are TGTGCCAGCAGCGTTGGGACGGAGCCCTACGAGCAGTACTTC. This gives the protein CASSVGTEPYEQYF.